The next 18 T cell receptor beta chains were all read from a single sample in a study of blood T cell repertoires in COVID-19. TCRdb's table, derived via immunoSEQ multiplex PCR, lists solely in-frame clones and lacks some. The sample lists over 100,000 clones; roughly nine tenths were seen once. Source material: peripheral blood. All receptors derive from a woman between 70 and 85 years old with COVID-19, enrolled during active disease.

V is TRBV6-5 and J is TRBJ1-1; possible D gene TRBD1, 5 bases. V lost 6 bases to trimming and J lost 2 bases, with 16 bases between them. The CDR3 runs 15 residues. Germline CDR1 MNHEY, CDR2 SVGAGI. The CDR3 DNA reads TGTGCCAGCAGGGCCCGGACGGGGGGAAACACTGAAGCTTTCTTT. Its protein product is CASRARTGGNTEAFF.

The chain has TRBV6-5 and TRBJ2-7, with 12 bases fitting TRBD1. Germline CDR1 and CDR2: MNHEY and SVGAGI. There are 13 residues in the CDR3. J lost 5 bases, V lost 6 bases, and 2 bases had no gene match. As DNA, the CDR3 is TGTGCCAGCAGGGGACAGGGGGCCCACGAGCAGTACTTC. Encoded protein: CASRGQGAHEQYF.

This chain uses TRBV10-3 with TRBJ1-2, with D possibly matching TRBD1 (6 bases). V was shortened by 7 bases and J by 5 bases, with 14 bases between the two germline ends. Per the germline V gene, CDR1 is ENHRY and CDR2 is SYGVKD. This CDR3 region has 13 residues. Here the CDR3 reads CAITPGGQYGYTF. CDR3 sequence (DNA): TGTGCCATCACCCCGGGGGGGCAGTATGGCTACACCTTC.

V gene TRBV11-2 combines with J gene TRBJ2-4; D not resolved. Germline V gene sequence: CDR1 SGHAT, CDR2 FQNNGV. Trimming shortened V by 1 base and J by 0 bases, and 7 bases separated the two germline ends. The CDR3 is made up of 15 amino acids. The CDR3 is CASSLVGPAKNIQYF. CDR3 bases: TGTGCCAGCAGCTTAGTCGGTCCAGCCAAAAACATTCAGTACTTC.

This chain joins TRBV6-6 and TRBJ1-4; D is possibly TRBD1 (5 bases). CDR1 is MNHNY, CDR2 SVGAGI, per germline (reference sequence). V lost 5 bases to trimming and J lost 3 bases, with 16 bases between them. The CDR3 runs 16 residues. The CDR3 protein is CASSTIMTESNEKLFF. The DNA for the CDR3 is TGTGCCAGCAGTACTATAATGACAGAGTCTAATGAAAAACTGTTTTTT.

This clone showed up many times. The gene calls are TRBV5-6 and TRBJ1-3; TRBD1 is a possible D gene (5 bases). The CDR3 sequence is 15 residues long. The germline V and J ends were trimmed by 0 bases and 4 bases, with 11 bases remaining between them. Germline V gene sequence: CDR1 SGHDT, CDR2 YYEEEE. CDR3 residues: CASSLAGTGGNTIYF. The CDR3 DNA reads TGTGCCAGCAGCTTGGCCGGAACAGGCGGAAACACCATATATTTT.

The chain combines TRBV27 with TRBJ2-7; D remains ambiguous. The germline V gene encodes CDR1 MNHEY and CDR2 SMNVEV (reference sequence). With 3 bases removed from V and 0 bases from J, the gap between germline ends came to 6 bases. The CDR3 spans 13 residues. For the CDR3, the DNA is TGTGCCAGCAGTTTCCGGAGCTCCTACGAGCAGTACTTC. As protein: CASSFRSSYEQYF.

In DNA form, the CDR3 reads TGTGCCAGCACCCGGGGGGGGAATCAGCCCCAGCATTTT. The encoded protein is CASTRGGNQPQHF. The V and J genes are TRBV7-2 and TRBJ1-5, with D maybe TRBD1 (5 bases). Germline lookup yields CDR1 SGHTA and CDR2 FQGNSA. This CDR3 is 13 amino acids long. Trimming shortened V by 7 bases and J by 4 bases, and 11 bases separated the two germline ends.

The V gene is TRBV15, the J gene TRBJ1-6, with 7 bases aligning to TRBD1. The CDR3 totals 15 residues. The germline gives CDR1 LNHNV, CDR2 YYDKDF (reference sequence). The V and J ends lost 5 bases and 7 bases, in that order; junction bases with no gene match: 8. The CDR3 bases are TGTGCCACCAGCCCTAGGACAGGTTCAAATTCACCCCTCCACTTT. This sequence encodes CATSPRTGSNSPLHF. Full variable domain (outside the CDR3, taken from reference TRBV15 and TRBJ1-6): DAMVIQNPRYQVTQFGKPVTLSCSQTLNHNVMYWYQQKSSQAPKLLFHYYDKDFNNEADTPDNFQSRRPNTSFCFLDIRSPGLGDTAMYLCATSPRTGSNSPLHFGNGTRLTVT.

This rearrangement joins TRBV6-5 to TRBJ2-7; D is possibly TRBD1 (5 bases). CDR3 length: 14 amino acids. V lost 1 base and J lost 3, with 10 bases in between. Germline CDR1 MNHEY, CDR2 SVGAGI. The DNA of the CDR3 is TGTGCCAGCAGTTACTTGAGGCAGGGCTACGAGCAGTACTTC. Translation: CASSYLRQGYEQYF.

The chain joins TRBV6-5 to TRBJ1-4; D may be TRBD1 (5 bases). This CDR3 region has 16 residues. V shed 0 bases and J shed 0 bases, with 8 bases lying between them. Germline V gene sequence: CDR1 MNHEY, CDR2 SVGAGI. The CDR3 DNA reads TGTGCCAGCAGTTACTCTCCAGGGCCAACTAATGAAAAACTGTTTTTT. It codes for CASSYSPGPTNEKLFF.

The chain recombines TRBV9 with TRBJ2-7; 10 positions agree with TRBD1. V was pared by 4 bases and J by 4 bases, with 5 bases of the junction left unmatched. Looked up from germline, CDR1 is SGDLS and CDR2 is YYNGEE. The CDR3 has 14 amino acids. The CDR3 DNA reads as TGTGCCAGCAGCCGGACAGGGGGAACTTACGAGCAGTACTTC. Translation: CASSRTGGTYEQYF.

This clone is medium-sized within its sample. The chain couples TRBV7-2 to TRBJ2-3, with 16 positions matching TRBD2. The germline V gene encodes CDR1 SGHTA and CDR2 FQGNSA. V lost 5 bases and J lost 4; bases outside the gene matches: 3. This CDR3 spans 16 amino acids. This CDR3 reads CASSPGLAGGADTQYF. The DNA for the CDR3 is TGTGCCAGCAGCCCGGGACTAGCGGGGGGGGCAGATACGCAGTATTTT.

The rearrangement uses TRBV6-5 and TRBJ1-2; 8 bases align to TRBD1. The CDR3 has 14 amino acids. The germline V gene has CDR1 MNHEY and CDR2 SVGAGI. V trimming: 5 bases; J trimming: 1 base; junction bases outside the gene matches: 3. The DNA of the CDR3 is TGTGCCAGCAGTAAGGGACAGGTTAACTATGGCTACACCTTC. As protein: CASSKGQVNYGYTF.

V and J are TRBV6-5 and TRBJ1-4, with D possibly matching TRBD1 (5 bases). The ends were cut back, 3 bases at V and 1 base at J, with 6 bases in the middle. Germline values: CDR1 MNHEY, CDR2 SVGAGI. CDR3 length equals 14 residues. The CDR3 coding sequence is TGTGCCAGCAGTTATCAGGGAACTAATGAAAAACTGTTTTTT. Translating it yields CASSYQGTNEKLFF.

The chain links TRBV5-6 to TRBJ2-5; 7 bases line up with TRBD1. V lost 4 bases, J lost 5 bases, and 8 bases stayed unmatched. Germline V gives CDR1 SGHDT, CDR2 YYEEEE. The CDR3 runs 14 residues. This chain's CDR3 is CASSRDRRVETQYF. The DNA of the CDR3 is TGTGCCAGCAGCAGGGACAGACGAGTCGAGACCCAGTACTTC.

DNA for the CDR3: TGCGCCAGCAGCATCGGACTAGCGGGGGTCACCGGGGAGCTGTTTTTT. Amino acids: CASSIGLAGVTGELFF. The chain uses TRBV5-1 and TRBJ2-2; 13 bases map to TRBD2. V was pared by 4 bases and J by 4 bases, with 4 bases of the junction left unmatched. The CDR3 runs 16 residues. The germline V gene has CDR1 SGHRS and CDR2 YFSETQ. Variable domain in full (rest from reference TRBV5-1 and TRBJ2-2): KAGVTQTPRYLIKTRGQQVTLSCSPISGHRSVSWYQQTPGQGLQFLFEYFSETQRNKGNFPGRFSGRQFSNSRSEMNVSTLELGDSALYLCASSIGLAGVTGELFFGEGSRLTVL.

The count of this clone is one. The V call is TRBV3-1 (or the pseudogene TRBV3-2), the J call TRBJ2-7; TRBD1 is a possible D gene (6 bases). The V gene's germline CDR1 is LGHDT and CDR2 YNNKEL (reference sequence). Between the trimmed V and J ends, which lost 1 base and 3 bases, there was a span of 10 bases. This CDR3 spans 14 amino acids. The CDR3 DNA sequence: TGTGCCAGCAGCCAAGGTCGGACAGTCTACGAGCAGTACTTC. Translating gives CASSQGRTVYEQYF.